The 7 T cell receptor beta chains listed next were all sequenced from one sample in a study of regulatory T cells in long-lasting Graves disease. CDR3-region Arm-PCR and iRepertoire HTBI primers produced the TCR beta libraries. TCRdb reprocessed the multiplex PCR reads with MiXCR, giving one entry per CDR3 protein. The sample records approximately 470,000 distinct CDR3 sequences, around 15% being singletons. Noted time point: newly diagnosed GD, antithyroid drugs for less than 3 months. RNA from PBMCs was the source of the TCR library. These data were also filed under a second study, of T cells in Graves' hyperthyroidism and ophthalmopathy.

Sequencing was performed on peripheral blood mononuclear cells (PBMCs), taken at new diagnosis, from a patient treated with antithyroid drugs. The source of these receptors is a man in his forties or fifties with Graves disease.

This clonotype was observed once. This could be a read error, since a much larger clone is one nucleotide away. The V and J genes are TRBV3-1 and TRBJ2-7; the match to TRBD1 covers 9 bases. Germline V gives CDR1 LGHDT, CDR2 YNNKEL (reference sequence). This CDR3 has 14 amino acids. The junction had 7 bases not matched to a gene; V was cut back by 4 bases and J by 6 bases. CDR3 in amino acids: CASSPGTGRGEQYF. The CDR3 DNA follows: TGTGCCAGCAGCCCAGGGACAGGGAGGGGCGAGCAGTACTTC.

This clonotype was counted many times. The CDR3 DNA follows: TGTGCCACCAGTGATCCCCCCGGAAGGCAGAAACACACAGATACGCAGTATTTT. Translating it yields CATSDPPGRQKHTDTQYF. The chain links TRBV24-1 to TRBJ2-3; D is unresolved. Looked up from germline, CDR1 is KGHDR and CDR2 is SFDVKD. The CDR3 loop spans 18 amino acids. Trimming pared 3 bases from V and 2 bases from J, leaving 20 bases between.

In this sample, this clonotype turned up a few times. A much larger clonotype is one base distant, so this may be a read error. No conserved phenylalanine or tryptophan ends this CDR3, so it is likely a read error. The chain has TRBV2 and TRBJ2-7; 8 nucleotides line up with TRBD1. CDR3 length: 13 residues. Germline assignment: CDR1 SNHLY and CDR2 FYNNEI. Trimming cost V 8 bases and J 7 bases; bases outside gene matches: 10. The CDR3 reads CASFGQGEGEQYL. As DNA, the CDR3 is TGTGCCAGCTTCGGACAGGGAGAAGGGGAGCAGTACCTC.

V and J are TRBV29-1 and TRBJ2-1, with no clear D. The V end was cut by 7 bases, the J end by 5 bases, with 15 bases between. The CDR3 sequence is 13 residues long. Germline CDR1 and CDR2: SQVTM and ANQGSEA. The CDR3 DNA reads TGCAGCGAACGGAAGGTTTTCAACAATGAGCAGTTCTTC. Translating gives CSERKVFNNEQFF.

This clonotype was counted many times. The rearrangement joins TRBV29-1 to TRBJ1-1; no clear D gene. This CDR3 has 13 residues. Germline CDR1 reads SQVTM; CDR2 reads ANQGSEA. V was trimmed by 4 bases and J by 0 bases, leaving 9 bases between them. In DNA form, the CDR3 reads TGCAGCGTTGGAGAGCCTCTGAACACTGAAGCTTTCTTT. Its protein is CSVGEPLNTEAFF.

In regard to this clonotype: Given a much more abundant clone one base away, this may be a read error. The CDR3 bases are TGTGCCAGCTGTGACCAAGACAGGGGATGGTCGTACACTGAAGCTTTCTTT. Its protein product is CASCDQDRGWSYTEAFF. The rearrangement uses TRBV6-1 and TRBJ1-1, with 8 bases aligning to TRBD1. The CDR3 has 17 amino acids. The germline gives CDR1 MNHNS, CDR2 SASEGT.

There are a few counts of this clonotype. The chain carries TRBV28 and TRBJ1-1; 7 nucleotides agree with TRBD1. The CDR3 sequence is 15 residues long. The V gene's germline CDR1 is MDHEN and CDR2 SYDVKM. J gave up 5 bases and V 6 bases, and 12 bases lay outside the gene matches. CDR3 sequence reads: CASSIEEGARTEAFF. The CDR3 DNA follows: TGTGCCAGCAGCATTGAGGAGGGGGCGCGTACTGAAGCTTTCTTT.